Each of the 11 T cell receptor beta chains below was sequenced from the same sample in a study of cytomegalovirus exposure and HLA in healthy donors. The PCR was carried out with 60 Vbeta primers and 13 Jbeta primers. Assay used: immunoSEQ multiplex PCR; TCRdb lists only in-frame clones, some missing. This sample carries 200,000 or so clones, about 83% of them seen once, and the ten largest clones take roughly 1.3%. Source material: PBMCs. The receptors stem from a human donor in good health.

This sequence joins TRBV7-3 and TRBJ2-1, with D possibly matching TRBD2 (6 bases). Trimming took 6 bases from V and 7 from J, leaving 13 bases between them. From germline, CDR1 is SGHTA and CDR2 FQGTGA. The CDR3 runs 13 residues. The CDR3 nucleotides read TGTGCCAGCAGGGCTAGCGATAGAAATGAGCAGTTCTTC. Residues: CASRASDRNEQFF.

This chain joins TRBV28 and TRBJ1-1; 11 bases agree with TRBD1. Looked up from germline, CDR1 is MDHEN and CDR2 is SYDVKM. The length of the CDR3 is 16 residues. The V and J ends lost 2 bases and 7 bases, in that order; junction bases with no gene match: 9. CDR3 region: CASSLVLDRGQSEAFF. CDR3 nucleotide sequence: TGTGCCAGCAGTTTAGTGCTGGACAGGGGGCAGAGTGAAGCTTTCTTT.

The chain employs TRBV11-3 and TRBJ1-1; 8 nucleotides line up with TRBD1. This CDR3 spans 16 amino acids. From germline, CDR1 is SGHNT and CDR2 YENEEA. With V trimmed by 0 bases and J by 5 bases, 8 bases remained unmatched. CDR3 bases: TGTGCCAGCAGCTTAGAAATGAGGACAGGGTCAACTGAAGCTTTCTTT. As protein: CASSLEMRTGSTEAFF.

The CDR3 protein is CASSLGRGTDGYTF. DNA for the CDR3: TGTGCCAGCAGCTTAGGCAGGGGGACGGATGGCTACACCTTC. The chain combines TRBV11-2 with TRBJ1-2, with 7 bases identical to TRBD1. Germline V CDR1 and CDR2: SGHAT, FQNNGV. The CDR3 has 14 residues. V was pared by 1 base and J by 6 bases, with 5 bases of the junction left unmatched.

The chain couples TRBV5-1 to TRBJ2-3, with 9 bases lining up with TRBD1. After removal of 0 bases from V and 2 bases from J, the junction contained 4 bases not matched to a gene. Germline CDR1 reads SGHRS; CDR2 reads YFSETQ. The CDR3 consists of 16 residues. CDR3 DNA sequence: TGCGCCAGCAGCTTGGGAGGGACAGGGACCACAGATACGCAGTATTTT. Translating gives CASSLGGTGTTDTQYF.

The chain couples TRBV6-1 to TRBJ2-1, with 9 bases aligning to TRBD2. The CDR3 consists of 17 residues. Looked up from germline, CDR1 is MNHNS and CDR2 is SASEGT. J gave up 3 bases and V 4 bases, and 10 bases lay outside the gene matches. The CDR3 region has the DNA TGTGCCAGCAGTGCGCTGCGGGCTAGCGGGATCTACAATGAGCAGTTCTTC. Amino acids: CASSALRASGIYNEQFF.

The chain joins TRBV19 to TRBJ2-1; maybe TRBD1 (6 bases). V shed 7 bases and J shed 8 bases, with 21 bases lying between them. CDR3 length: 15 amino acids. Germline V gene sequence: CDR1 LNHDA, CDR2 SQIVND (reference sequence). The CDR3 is CASTRQRSTGYEQFF. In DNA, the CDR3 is TGTGCCAGTACCAGACAAAGAAGTACAGGGTATGAGCAGTTCTTC.

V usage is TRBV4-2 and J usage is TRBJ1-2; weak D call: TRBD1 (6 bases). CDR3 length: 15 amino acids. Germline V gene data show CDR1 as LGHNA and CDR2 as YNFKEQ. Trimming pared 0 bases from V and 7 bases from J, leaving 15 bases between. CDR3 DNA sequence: TGTGCCAGCAGCCAAGATGGGGGCGACGTGTCTGGCTACACCTTC. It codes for CASSQDGGDVSGYTF.

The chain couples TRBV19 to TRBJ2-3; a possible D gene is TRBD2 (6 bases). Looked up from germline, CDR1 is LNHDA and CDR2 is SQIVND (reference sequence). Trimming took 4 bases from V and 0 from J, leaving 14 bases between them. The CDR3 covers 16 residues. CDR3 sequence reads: CASSRGSLASTDTQYF. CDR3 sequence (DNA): TGTGCCAGTAGTAGAGGGTCGCTAGCGAGCACAGATACGCAGTATTTT.

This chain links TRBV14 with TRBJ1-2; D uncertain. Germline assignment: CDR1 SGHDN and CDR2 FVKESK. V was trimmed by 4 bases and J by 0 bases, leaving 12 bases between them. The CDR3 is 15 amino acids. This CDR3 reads CASSPEPTSNYGYTF. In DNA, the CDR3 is TGTGCCAGCAGCCCTGAACCCACTTCTAACTATGGCTACACCTTC.

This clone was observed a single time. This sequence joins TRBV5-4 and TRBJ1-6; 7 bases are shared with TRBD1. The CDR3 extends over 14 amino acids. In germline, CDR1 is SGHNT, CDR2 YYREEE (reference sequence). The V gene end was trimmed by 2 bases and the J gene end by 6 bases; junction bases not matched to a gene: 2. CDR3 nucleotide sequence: TGTGCCAGCAGCTTTGACAGGGCTAATTCACCCCTCCACTTT. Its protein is CASSFDRANSPLHF.